This passage covers 16 T cell receptor beta chains from one sample sequenced in a study of OX40 agonist ivuxolimab in advanced cancers. Produced via immunoSEQ multiplex PCR; TCRdb's table is partial and in-frame only. The sample includes tens of thousands of clones, just over 85% of them seen just once. The material sequenced was CD4+ or CD8+ T cells sorted from blood, taken in a trial of the OX40 agonist ivuxolimab. These receptors originate from an adult with an advanced solid tumor such as melanoma, head and neck, liver or kidney cancer.

The rearrangement joins TRBV10-3 to TRBJ1-4; D gene ambiguous. V was trimmed by 5 bases and J by 7 bases, leaving 11 bases between them. The CDR3 is 13 residues long. Germline values: CDR1 ENHRY, CDR2 SYGVKD. CDR3 DNA: TGTGCCATCAGTCTCGGCCCCGGTGAAAAACTGTTTTTT. Translating it yields CAISLGPGEKLFF.

The V and J genes are TRBV10-1 and TRBJ1-2, with D possibly TRBD1 on 6 matching bases. The V and J ends lost 0 bases and 2 bases respectively, with 7 bases between them. The CDR3 sequence is 14 residues long. The germline CDR1 and CDR2 sequences are WNHNN and SYGVQD (reference sequence). The CDR3 DNA reads TGCGCCAGCAGTGAGTCGGGACAAAACTATGGCTACACCTTC. Amino acid sequence: CASSESGQNYGYTF.

This clone was recorded a few times. V and J are TRBV19 and TRBJ1-1; no reliable D call. Germline V gene lookup returns CDR1 LNHDA and CDR2 SQIVND (reference sequence). Trimming pared 0 bases from V and 1 base from J, leaving 12 bases between. The CDR3 runs to 16 residues. DNA of the CDR3: TGTGCCAGTAGTATAGATGGAGGGTCCTCGAACACTGAAGCTTTCTTT. Its protein product is CASSIDGGSSNTEAFF.

V gene TRBV27 combines with J gene TRBJ2-3; tentative D call: TRBD1 (5 bases). Germline V gene sequence: CDR1 MNHEY, CDR2 SMNVEV (reference sequence). The CDR3 runs to 15 residues. The V end was cut by 5 bases, the J end by 6 bases, with 18 bases between. CDR3 amino acids: CASSPIQGFLDTQYF. As DNA, the CDR3 is TGTGCCAGCAGTCCCATCCAGGGTTTTTTGGATACGCAGTATTTT.

The rearrangement joins TRBV18 to TRBJ2-5; D not certain. V lost 3 bases to trimming and J lost 4 bases, with 15 bases between them. This CDR3 has 15 amino acids. Germline lookup yields CDR1 KGHSH and CDR2 LQKENI. The CDR3 DNA follows: TGTGCCAGCTCACCCTCCCCTCCGCGGACAGAGACCCAGTACTTC. Amino acid sequence: CASSPSPPRTETQYF. Full variable domain (remainder filled in from reference TRBV18 and TRBJ2-5): NAGVMQNPRHLVRRRGQEARLRCSPMKGHSHVYWYRQLPEEGLKFMVYLQKENIIDESGMPKERFSAEFPKEGPSILRIQQVVRGDSAAYFCASSPSPPRTETQYFGPGTRLLVL.

V gene TRBV5-4 combines with J gene TRBJ1-6, with TRBD1 matching 9 bases. Looked up from germline, CDR1 is SGHNT and CDR2 is YYREEE (reference sequence). J gave up 7 bases and V 3 bases, and 5 bases lay outside the gene matches. This CDR3 contains 15 residues. The CDR3 coding sequence is TGTGCCAGCAGCTCGAAACAGGGGGCGAATTCACCCCTCCACTTT. Encoded protein: CASSSKQGANSPLHF.

V gene TRBV5-1 combines with J gene TRBJ2-5; D is perhaps TRBD2 (6 bases). The germline V and J ends were trimmed by 6 bases and 4 bases, with 19 bases remaining between them. Looked up from germline, CDR1 is SGHRS and CDR2 is YFSETQ. CDR3 size: 15 residues. The CDR3 nucleotides read TGCGCCAGCATCTTTGGGACGCAGGGAGGAGAGACCCAGTACTTC. It specifies CASIFGTQGGETQYF.

The rearrangement uses TRBV11-2 and TRBJ1-5, with D unclear. Germline V gene data show CDR1 as SGHAT and CDR2 as FQNNGV. The CDR3 covers 14 residues. The germline V and J ends were trimmed by 3 bases and 5 bases, with 11 bases remaining between them. The CDR3 region has the DNA TGTGCCAGCAGCTTGTCAGGTTCGGATCAGCCCCAGCATTTT. Translation: CASSLSGSDQPQHF. The full variable domain, with the rest looked up from reference TRBV11-2 and TRBJ1-5, is EAGVAQSPRYKIIEKRQSVAFWCNPISGHATLYWYQQILGQGPKLLIQFQNNGVVDDSQLPKDRFSAERLKGVDSTLKIQPAKLEDSAVYLCASSLSGSDQPQHFGDGTRLSIL.

V usage is TRBV4-1 and J usage is TRBJ1-5, with a weak D call TRBD1 (5 bases). Trimming shortened V by 0 bases and J by 5 bases, and 11 bases separated the two germline ends. The CDR3 extends over 15 amino acids. CDR1 MGHRA and CDR2 YSYEKL come from the germline V gene. The CDR3 protein is CASSQDNGAYQPQHF. The CDR3 DNA reads TGCGCCAGCAGCCAAGATAATGGGGCGTATCAGCCCCAGCATTTT.

The J gene is TRBJ2-5, the V gene TRBV11-2; 10 bases match TRBD1. Germline CDR1 is SGHAT and CDR2 is FQNNGV. The CDR3 is 13 amino acids. V lost 9 bases, J lost 5 bases, and 6 bases stayed unmatched. Written as DNA, the CDR3 is TGTGCCAGTGGGACAGGGGCGTCGGAGACCCAGTACTTC. It specifies CASGTGASETQYF.

This rearrangement joins TRBV25-1 to TRBJ2-2; 8 nucleotides line up with TRBD1. Germline V gene lookup returns CDR1 MGHDK and CDR2 SYGVNS. Trimming took 6 bases from V and 3 from J; bases not matched to a gene: 6. This CDR3 comprises 15 residues. CDR3 coding DNA: TGTGCCAGCAGGCCCACAGGGGGTCACACCGGGGAGCTGTTTTTT. The encoded protein is CASRPTGGHTGELFF.

This clone was seen once. The chain links TRBV11-2 to TRBJ2-2; no reliable D call. The CDR3 length is 11 residues. V was pared by 1 base and J by 8 bases, with 2 bases between. Looked up from germline, CDR1 is SGHAT and CDR2 is FQNNGV. CDR3 region: CASSLVGELFF. CDR3 sequence (DNA): TGTGCCAGCAGCTTAGTAGGGGAGCTGTTTTTT.

The rearrangement uses TRBV2 and TRBJ1-2; possible D gene TRBD1, 6 bases. Germline CDR1 SNHLY, CDR2 FYNNEI. This CDR3 is built from 12 residues. Trimming cost V 6 bases and J 6 bases, with 11 bases left between them. In DNA form, the CDR3 reads TGTGCCAGCAGAGTCAACAGGGATGGCTACACCTTC. Encoded protein: CASRVNRDGYTF.

The V call is TRBV7-8, the J call TRBJ1-5; D uncertain. CDR3 length: 14 amino acids. Germline loops: CDR1 SGHVS, CDR2 FQNEAQ. With 5 bases removed from V and 5 bases from J, the gap between germline ends came to 13 bases. CDR3: CASSPNTGHQPQHF. CDR3 nucleotides: TGTGCCAGCAGCCCCAACACTGGGCATCAGCCCCAGCATTTT.

The rearrangement joins TRBV11-1 to TRBJ1-1, with a weak D call TRBD1 (6 bases). Germline CDR1 is SGHAT and CDR2 is FQDESV (reference sequence). The V and J ends lost 4 bases and 0 bases respectively, with 12 bases between them. The length of the CDR3 is 15 residues. The DNA for the CDR3 is TGTGCCAGCAGCTCAGGGGAGGGAATGAACACTGAAGCTTTCTTT. Translating it yields CASSSGEGMNTEAFF.

The chain is built from TRBV28 and TRBJ1-2, with D uncertain. V was shortened by 1 base and J by 0 bases, with 12 bases between the two germline ends. Germline V gene sequence: CDR1 MDHEN, CDR2 SYDVKM. The CDR3 consists of 16 residues. The CDR3 spells CASSLSPSTSNYGYTF. In DNA form, the CDR3 reads TGTGCCAGCAGTTTATCGCCGTCAACCTCTAACTATGGCTACACCTTC.